This TCR beta chain derives from a study of blood T cell repertoires in COVID-19. Study in general: The United States, Italy and Spain provided the acute and convalescent COVID-19 samples. T cells, B-cell-depleted T cells, or PBMCs provided the cDNA or gDNA that served as material.

CDR1 is SGHRS and CDR2 is YFSETQ in the germline V gene. Trimming took 0 bases from V and 5 from J, leaving 11 bases between them. The CDR3 length is 15 residues. As originally analysed: Scientists estimated how many nucleated cells there were by amplifying reference gene primers. The protocol was immunoSEQ multiplex PCR, while the TCRdb copy is restricted to in-frame clones and leaves out a portion. Clone size and the V and J calls come from that table; the DNA yielded D and trimming. In the table there are 35,000 to 50,000 clones, about 87% of which are singletons. This clone was detected only once. Different DNA sequences within this sample yield the same CDR3.

The clonotype comes from a man aged 55-75 years with active COVID-19. The rearrangement links TRBV5-1 to TRBJ2-2; D is possibly TRBD2 (7 bases). Sequenced material: peripheral blood. As DNA, the CDR3 is TGCGCCAGCAGCTTGGAGGGGGGGCGGACCGGGGAGCTGTTTTTT. Its protein is CASSLEGGRTGELFF.